A single T cell receptor (beta chain) is shown here with its context. What it recognizes is unknown. The source of the sample is a study of T cell responses to AZD1222 COVID-19 vaccine. Overall study results and limits: Baseline testing showed seropositivity in only a handful of AZD1222 recipients. Rises in breadth and depth of Spike-specific TCRs came after two AZD1222 doses. Repertoires were collected only later (after the peak T cell response had occurred).

TCRdb's table, derived via immunoSEQ multiplex PCR, lists solely in-frame clones and lacks some. The data show roughly 120,000 clones, roughly 86% seen once. V shed 4 bases, J shed 0 bases, and the junction held 6 bases outside the gene matches. Germline lookup yields CDR1 LGHDT and CDR2 YNNKEL (reference sequence). CDR3 length: 16 amino acids. The starting material was peripheral blood, obtained 28 days after the second AZD1222 dose. The rearrangement uses TRBV3-1 (or the pseudogene TRBV3-2) and TRBJ2-3; 8 bases fit TRBD2. This clonotype was sampled from an adult who received the AZD1222 COVID-19 vaccine. The CDR3: CASSRLAGTSTDTQYF. In DNA, the CDR3 is TGTGCCAGCAGCCGATTAGCGGGAACTAGCACAGATACGCAGTATTTT.